The rows below give T cell receptor beta chains drawn from one sample of a study of early T cells in non-severe SARS-CoV-2 infection. TCRdb called the 5' RACE reads again in MiXCR, with one record for every CDR3 protein. There are tens of thousands of distinct CDR3 sequences in the sample; around 5.8% occur only once, and 4.5% to 5.5% lies in the top ten. Source material: whole blood. The receptors originated from an adult who was a healthcare worker with PCR-confirmed SARS-CoV-2 infection or an uninfected control (not recorded which). Both conserved end residues are part of each CDR3. A D gene is named only where the DNA matches it firmly. Not every row has a clone size; where given, it reads once, few, many or a size class.

v_gene: TRBV7-6
abundance: many
d_gene: TRBD2
j_gene: TRBJ2-1
CDR3aa: CASSYSGLATNEQFF
CDR3nt: TGTGCCAGCAGCTATTCGGGACTAGCGACAAATGAGCAGTTCTTC

v_gene: TRBV15
abundance: many
d_gene: TRBD1
j_gene: TRBJ1-5
CDR3aa: CATSKTGTISNQPQHF
CDR3nt: TGTGCCACCAGCAAGACAGGGACCATTAGCAATCAGCCCCAGCATTTT

v_gene: TRBV9
abundance: few
d_gene: -
j_gene: TRBJ2-1
CDR3aa: CASSVAPGGNTHEQFF
CDR3nt: TGTGCCAGCAGCGTAGCCCCCGGCGGGAATACCCATGAGCAGTTCTTC

v_gene: TRBV7-9
abundance: many
d_gene: -
j_gene: TRBJ2-3
CDR3aa: CASSPKVGWVTDTQYF
CDR3nt: TGTGCCAGCAGCCCTAAGGTCGGGTGGGTTACAGATACGCAGTATTTT

v_gene: TRBV25-1
abundance: -
d_gene: TRBD2
j_gene: TRBJ2-5
CDR3aa: CASSEYSGSSQETQYF
CDR3nt: TGTGCCAGCAGTGAATATAGCGGGAGTAGTCAAGAGACCCAGTACTTC

v_gene: TRBV20-1
abundance: many
d_gene: -
j_gene: TRBJ2-4
CDR3aa: CSASRRDAQYF
CDR3nt: TGCAGTGCTAGCCGGCGGGATGCTCAGTACTTC

v_gene: TRBV24-1
abundance: many
d_gene: TRBD1
j_gene: TRBJ2-7
CDR3aa: CATGQGYEQYF
CDR3nt: TGTGCCACCGGACAGGGGTACGAGCAGTACTTC

v_gene: TRBV12-3/TRBV12-4
abundance: many
d_gene: TRBD2
j_gene: TRBJ2-4
CDR3aa: CASSPPPGLAGGGKNIQYF
CDR3nt: TGTGCCAGCAGTCCCCCGCCGGGACTAGCGGGGGGGGGCAAAAACATTCAGTACTTC

v_gene: TRBV7-9
abundance: many
d_gene: -
j_gene: TRBJ2-1
CDR3aa: CASSLAVGLPEWNEQFF
CDR3nt: TGTGCCAGCAGCTTAGCAGTGGGACTCCCGGAGTGGAATGAGCAGTTCTTC

v_gene: TRBV20-1
abundance: many
d_gene: -
j_gene: TRBJ2-7
CDR3aa: CSARVGRVHEQYF
CDR3nt: TGCAGTGCTAGGGTCGGGAGAGTCCACGAGCAGTACTTC

v_gene: TRBV6-6
abundance: many
d_gene: -
j_gene: TRBJ1-1
CDR3aa: CASSYPNGPGGTEAFF
CDR3nt: TGTGCCAGCAGTTACCCAAACGGTCCGGGTGGCACTGAAGCTTTCTTT

v_gene: TRBV7-9
abundance: many
d_gene: -
j_gene: TRBJ2-3
CDR3aa: CASSSIADTQYF
CDR3nt: TGTGCCAGCAGCTCGATCGCAGATACGCAGTATTTT

v_gene: TRBV14
abundance: many
d_gene: TRBD1
j_gene: TRBJ2-2
CDR3aa: CASSQDWWDRNTGELFF
CDR3nt: TGTGCCAGCAGCCAAGATTGGTGGGACAGGAACACCGGGGAGCTGTTTTTT

v_gene: TRBV7-2
abundance: many
d_gene: TRBD1
j_gene: TRBJ2-5
CDR3aa: CASSLGQRKETQYF
CDR3nt: TGTGCCAGCAGCTTGGGACAGCGTAAAGAGACCCAGTACTTC

v_gene: TRBV20-1
abundance: few
d_gene: TRBD2
j_gene: TRBJ2-5
CDR3aa: CSARDLGRETETQYF
CDR3nt: TGCAGTGCTAGAGATCTCGGGCGGGAGACGGAGACCCAGTACTTC

v_gene: TRBV10-3
abundance: many
d_gene: -
j_gene: TRBJ2-5
CDR3aa: CAISESFEETQYF
CDR3nt: TGTGCCATCAGTGAGTCGTTTGAGGAGACCCAGTACTTC

v_gene: TRBV15
abundance: many
d_gene: -
j_gene: TRBJ1-5
CDR3aa: CATSREAKGNQPQHF
CDR3nt: TGTGCCACCAGCAGAGAAGCGAAGGGCAATCAGCCCCAGCATTTT

v_gene: TRBV6-5
abundance: many
d_gene: -
j_gene: TRBJ2-1
CDR3aa: CASRKSEANEQFF
CDR3nt: TGTGCCAGCAGGAAGTCGGAGGCCAATGAGCAGTTCTTC

v_gene: TRBV12-3/TRBV12-4
abundance: many
d_gene: -
j_gene: TRBJ1-1
CDR3aa: CASSHQGPRPEAFF
CDR3nt: TGTGCCAGCAGTCATCAGGGGCCCCGACCTGAAGCTTTCTTT

v_gene: TRBV7-6
abundance: many
d_gene: -
j_gene: TRBJ2-1
CDR3aa: CASSLSTVGEQFF
CDR3nt: TGTGCCAGCAGCTTAAGCACAGTTGGTGAGCAGTTCTTC

v_gene: TRBV7-9
abundance: many
d_gene: -
j_gene: TRBJ1-1
CDR3aa: CASSLALAGTNTEAFF
CDR3nt: TGTGCCAGCAGCTTAGCCCTGGCAGGGACGAACACTGAAGCTTTCTTT

v_gene: TRBV7-3
abundance: medium-sized
d_gene: TRBD1
j_gene: TRBJ2-5
CDR3aa: CASSPTGQKETQYF
CDR3nt: TGTGCCAGCAGCCCGACAGGGCAGAAAGAGACCCAGTACTTC

v_gene: TRBV7-6
abundance: many
d_gene: -
j_gene: TRBJ2-2
CDR3aa: CASSPKGPLVEIGELFF
CDR3nt: TGTGCCAGCAGCCCAAAGGGGCCACTAGTCGAAATTGGGGAGCTGTTTTTT

v_gene: TRBV7-8
abundance: many
d_gene: -
j_gene: TRBJ2-7
CDR3aa: CASSLAGGPTYEQYF
CDR3nt: TGTGCCAGCAGCTTAGCGGGAGGACCAACCTACGAGCAGTACTTC

v_gene: TRBV10-3
abundance: many
d_gene: -
j_gene: TRBJ2-2
CDR3aa: CAISYDTGTGELFF
CDR3nt: TGTGCCATCAGCTATGACACAGGGACCGGGGAGCTGTTTTTT

v_gene: TRBV27
abundance: many
d_gene: -
j_gene: TRBJ2-2
CDR3aa: CASSLWGNTGELFF
CDR3nt: TGTGCCAGCAGTTTATGGGGGAACACCGGGGAGCTGTTTTTT

v_gene: TRBV4-2
abundance: -
d_gene: -
j_gene: TRBJ2-1
CDR3aa: CASSQDLSGPYNEQFF
CDR3nt: TGTGCCAGCAGCCAAGATCTCAGCGGACCCTACAATGAGCAGTTCTTC

v_gene: TRBV30
abundance: many
d_gene: -
j_gene: TRBJ2-7
CDR3aa: CAWRSAGSPFEQYF
CDR3nt: TGTGCCTGGAGATCCGCAGGGAGTCCCTTCGAGCAGTACTTC

v_gene: TRBV5-6
abundance: few
d_gene: TRBD2
j_gene: TRBJ2-5
CDR3aa: CASSPEGGGSETQYF
CDR3nt: TGTGCCAGCAGCCCGGAAGGCGGCGGGAGTGAGACCCAGTACTTC

v_gene: TRBV12-3/TRBV12-4
abundance: many
d_gene: -
j_gene: TRBJ2-1
CDR3aa: CASSPTSTNEQFF
CDR3nt: TGTGCCAGCAGCCCTACTAGCACCAATGAGCAGTTCTTC

v_gene: TRBV2
abundance: few
d_gene: TRBD1
j_gene: TRBJ2-3
CDR3aa: CASSELGQGPDTQYF
CDR3nt: TGTGCCAGCAGTGAGTTAGGACAGGGCCCAGATACGCAGTATTTT

v_gene: TRBV20-1
abundance: few
d_gene: -
j_gene: TRBJ1-5
CDR3aa: CSARPGRHPVPNQPQHF
CDR3nt: TGCAGTGCTAGACCGGGACGGCACCCCGTTCCCAATCAGCCCCAGCATTTT